This T cell receptor beta chain was recorded in a study of cytomegalovirus exposure and HLA in healthy donors. Background on the study: An earlier analysis identified 117 million unique TCR beta sequences in 150 million to 200 million T cells.

As concerns this clone: Its antigen remains unidentified.

V lost 5 bases and J lost 4; bases outside the gene matches: 6. The germline CDR1 and CDR2 sequences are LGHNA and YSLEER. This CDR3 has 14 amino acids. Study observations and caveats: In a later analysis, a missense DCLRE1C variant was linked to TCR beta V- and J-gene trimming.

PCR involved 60 Vbeta and 13 Jbeta primers. Authors' methods: About 83 million unique TCR beta chains, some 11 million shared, were counted in a later analysis. Only in-frame clones appear in the TCRdb table, and some are missing; sequencing was by immunoSEQ multiplex PCR. The D gene and trimming were derived from the DNA, and the V and J assignments and clone size from that table. This table has about 190,000 clones, around 87% appearing once. The chain links TRBV4-3 to TRBJ1-1; 8 bases map to TRBD1. Sequencing was performed on PBMCs. The receptor was derived from a young man in good health and CMV-seronegative. In nucleotides, the CDR3 is TGCGCCAGCAGCGCCCGACAGGGGAGCACTGAAGCTTTCTTT. Its translation is CASSARQGSTEAFF.